This T cell receptor beta chain derives from a study of post-analysis software for immune sequencing data. In germline, CDR1 is SEHNR, CDR2 FQNEAQ (reference sequence). This CDR3 spans 14 amino acids. Trimming pared 1 base from V and 10 bases from J, leaving 14 bases between. Unique-molecular-identifier-tagged TCR beta cDNA libraries were used. TCRdb analysed the PCR reads with MiXCR anew, one entry per CDR3 protein. The sample includes approximately 630,000 distinct CDR3 sequences, over 45% seen only once; the top ten take around 11%. Comments on this clonotype: Its antigen is unknown.

Overall study findings and caveats: Comparison of patients with controls showed about 5 TRBV segments more frequent in patients, TRBV5-6, TRBV5-1 and TRBV20-1 among them.

The TCR originated in a girl aged 2 to 9 with multiple sclerosis. The material sequenced was blood. V usage is TRBV7-9 and J usage is TRBJ2-1, with a tentative D call TRBD1 (5 bases). CDR3 sequence: CASSLEFGAREQFF. DNA for the CDR3: TGTGCCAGCAGCTTAGAATTTGGGGCTCGAGAGCAGTTCTTC. The complete variable domain, with remaining parts taken from reference TRBV7-9 and TRBJ2-1, reads DTGVSQNPRHKITKRGQNVTFRCDPISEHNRLYWYRQTLGQGPEFLTYFQNEAQLEKSRLLSDRFSAERPKGSFSTLEIQRTEQGDSAMYLCASSLEFGAREQFFGPGTRLTVL.